This T cell receptor (beta chain) was profiled in a study of T cell responses to AZD1222 COVID-19 vaccine (dated by TCRdb to the early 2020s). Regarding the study in general: A total of around 240 trial participants underwent TCR sequencing, of whom around 200 received two doses of AZD1222 and 26 received two doses of the MenACWY control vaccine. Trial participants were enrolled by age into 18-55, 56-69 and 70-plus year subgroups, with around 140, 26 and 57 TCR-sequenced participants respectively.

The time point label for this specimen denotes: about 28 days (+/-7) after the second vaccine dose. AZD1222 recipients whose second dose came at about 4 weeks and those whose second dose came at about 12 weeks were combined into one group, since spike-specific TCR depth and breadth did not differ between the two schedules. Vaccinee samples were obtained from the UK trials COV001 and COV002, which included a single-blind randomized controlled phase 2/3 trial of AZD1222 (ChAdOx1 nCoV-19) in healthy adults. For TCRbeta chain sequencing, PBMC samples were collected from trial participants at day 0 and at day 28 after the second dose. Points the paper makes about the study in general: Most participants were white British and females outnumbered males, and the authors suggested that clonal diversity may have been underestimated. Conclusions about previously exposed vaccinees are limited because only six or seven AZD1222 recipients were SARS-CoV-2 seropositive at baseline. Reportedly, almost half of the unique spike-specific TCRs recognized epitopes lying outside the regions that are mutated in the B.1.351 and B.1.1.7 variants. Spike-specific TCR breadth and depth rose significantly after two AZD1222 doses compared with day 0 and with MenACWY recipients. No day 14 peak-response samples were available, so repertoires were characterized only after the peak T cell response. In the small 56-69-year group, the increase in depth fell short of significance, most likely because of low power. The vaccine-associated CD4 TCRs covered the entire spike protein, and the dominant responses fell in regions 160-218 and 743-854.

The CDR3 numbers 11 residues from cysteine through phenylalanine. Kept here is only the CDR3 DNA, which spans 33 bases and is read in frame from base 1. Looking up the germline V gene yields CDR1 KGHDR and CDR2 SFDVKD. V is pared back by 6 bases and J by 5 bases, with 5 bases lying between the germline termini. For this clone: Its binding antigen is unknown. The input lacks base qualities; no much larger clone sits a single base away.

The CDR3 regions of human TCRbeta chains were analyzed by immunosequencing. For the original study's pipeline: Repertoire TCRs were checked for matches against a reference library of SARS-CoV-2-specific TCRs that had been generated using the MIRA antigen-specificity platform. Breadth meant the fraction of unique TCRs that were SARS-CoV-2-associated, whereas depth meant the fraction of total T cells that were SARS-CoV-2-associated. Using the MIRA data, every spike-specific TCR was mapped to the spike region that the TCR reacted to and assigned to either a CD4 or a CD8 class. Log10-transformed breadth and depth values were compared by one-way ANOVA with Sidak's multiple comparisons tests. Imported from immuneACCESS, the table was reduced by TCRdb to in-frame sequences with V and J called. These copies leave out some clones; in studies compared against another copy, an unresolved V gene accounts for under half, and the cause of the remainder is not known. V and J calls plus clone size are reproduced from that table; the DNA served to infer D and trimming. This sample is represented by about 150,000 clones; over 80% of them were singletons. Approximately 7% of the sample lies in the top ten.

The sequence joins TRBV24-1 to TRBJ2-3; the D gene is unclear. This clonotype originated in an adult who received the AZD1222 COVID-19 vaccine. Material: peripheral blood, obtained 28 days after the second AZD1222 dose. CDR3 region: CATSQIDTQYF. The base sequence is TGTGCCACCAGTCAGATAGATACGCAGTATTTT.